Listed below are T cell receptor beta chains from one sample, sequenced in a study of cytomegalovirus exposure and HLA in healthy donors. TCRdb keeps only in-frame clones here, not all; method: immunoSEQ multiplex PCR. The table has 85,000 to 110,000 clones, about 77% seen once. The sample taken for sequencing was PBMCs. The source of these receptors is a woman between 18 and 29 years old in good health and CMV-seropositive. Both conserved end residues are part of each CDR3. Each record gives: CDR3 length, D gene, J gene, clone size, V gene, CDR3 protein, CDR3 DNA. A D gene is named only where the DNA matches it firmly. Expanded clones are given a class, and other clones once, few, many or no size at all.

CDR3 length: 16; D gene: TRBD2; J gene: TRBJ2-5; clone size: -; V gene: TRBV5-6; CDR3 protein: CASSLELAGGPETQYF; CDR3 DNA: TGTGCCAGCAGCTTGGAACTAGCGGGGGGGCCTGAGACCCAGTACTTC
CDR3 length: 15; D gene: -; J gene: TRBJ2-1; clone size: -; V gene: TRBV7-2; CDR3 protein: CASRMAGAVENEQFF; CDR3 DNA: TGTGCCAGCAGGATGGCAGGGGCTGTCGAAAATGAGCAGTTCTTC
CDR3 length: 15; D gene: TRBD2; J gene: TRBJ2-1; clone size: -; V gene: TRBV29-1; CDR3 protein: CSIGLAGGPGEEQFF; CDR3 DNA: TGCAGCATTGGACTAGCGGGAGGGCCGGGGGAGGAGCAGTTCTTC
CDR3 length: 16; D gene: TRBD2; J gene: TRBJ2-3; clone size: few; V gene: TRBV5-1; CDR3 protein: CASSLTSGSSTDTQYF; CDR3 DNA: TGCGCCAGCAGCTTGACTAGCGGGAGCAGCACAGATACGCAGTATTTT
CDR3 length: 11; D gene: -; J gene: TRBJ1-1; clone size: -; V gene: TRBV20-1; CDR3 protein: CSAKSGTKAFF; CDR3 DNA: TGCAGTGCCAAATCCGGGACAAAAGCTTTCTTT
CDR3 length: 13; D gene: -; J gene: TRBJ2-7; clone size: -; V gene: TRBV7-8; CDR3 protein: CASSPRGGYEQYF; CDR3 DNA: TGTGCCAGCAGCCCCCGAGGGGGCTACGAGCAGTACTTC
CDR3 length: 15; D gene: TRBD1; J gene: TRBJ1-4; clone size: -; V gene: TRBV5-1; CDR3 protein: CASSLEGTGDEKLFF; CDR3 DNA: TGCGCCAGCAGCTTAGAGGGCACAGGGGATGAAAAACTGTTTTTT
CDR3 length: 15; D gene: -; J gene: TRBJ1-1; clone size: -; V gene: TRBV4-1; CDR3 protein: CASSRSHSLNTEAFF; CDR3 DNA: TGCGCCAGCAGCCGAAGCCACAGCCTTAACACTGAAGCTTTCTTT
CDR3 length: 15; D gene: TRBD2; J gene: TRBJ2-3; clone size: few; V gene: TRBV4-2; CDR3 protein: CASSRGTKFTDTQYF; CDR3 DNA: TGTGCCAGCAGCCGGGGGACTAAATTCACAGATACGCAGTATTTT
CDR3 length: 14; D gene: -; J gene: TRBJ2-1; clone size: -; V gene: TRBV27; CDR3 protein: CASALVRGYNEQFF; CDR3 DNA: TGTGCCAGCGCTCTAGTAAGGGGGTACAATGAGCAGTTCTTC
CDR3 length: 20; D gene: TRBD2; J gene: TRBJ2-1; clone size: -; V gene: TRBV2; CDR3 protein: CASSVFGTSVSSSTYNEQFF; CDR3 DNA: TGTGCCAGCAGTGTGTTTGGGACTAGCGTATCCTCAAGCACCTACAATGAGCAGTTCTTC
CDR3 length: 13; D gene: -; J gene: TRBJ2-7; clone size: -; V gene: TRBV10-3; CDR3 protein: CAIANLQGGEQYF; CDR3 DNA: TGTGCCATAGCAAACCTACAGGGTGGCGAGCAGTACTTC
CDR3 length: 14; D gene: -; J gene: TRBJ2-4; clone size: few; V gene: TRBV6-6; CDR3 protein: CASNQDFTKNIQYF; CDR3 DNA: TGTGCCAGCAACCAGGACTTCACCAAAAACATTCAGTACTTC
CDR3 length: 14; D gene: -; J gene: TRBJ2-5; clone size: -; V gene: TRBV11-2; CDR3 protein: CASSARNRVETQYF; CDR3 DNA: TGTGCCAGCAGCGCGCGAAACAGGGTAGAGACCCAGTACTTC
CDR3 length: 15; D gene: TRBD1; J gene: TRBJ2-7; clone size: -; V gene: TRBV5-6; CDR3 protein: CASSLVSGGTYEQYF; CDR3 DNA: TGTGCCAGCAGCTTGGTGTCAGGGGGAACCTACGAGCAGTACTTC
CDR3 length: 14; D gene: TRBD1; J gene: TRBJ1-5; clone size: -; V gene: TRBV5-6; CDR3 protein: CASSYRQGPQPQHF; CDR3 DNA: TGTGCCAGCAGTTATCGACAGGGACCTCAGCCCCAGCATTTT
CDR3 length: 17; D gene: -; J gene: TRBJ2-2; clone size: -; V gene: TRBV30; CDR3 protein: CAWIIRRRGANTGELFF; CDR3 DNA: TGTGCCTGGATTATCCGCAGGCGGGGAGCGAACACCGGGGAGCTGTTTTTT
CDR3 length: 15; D gene: TRBD2; J gene: TRBJ2-3; clone size: -; V gene: TRBV2; CDR3 protein: CASIGLAGSTDTQYF; CDR3 DNA: TGTGCCAGCATCGGACTAGCGGGGAGCACAGATACGCAGTATTTT
CDR3 length: 15; D gene: -; J gene: TRBJ1-1; clone size: -; V gene: TRBV2; CDR3 protein: CASSDPREPNTEAFF; CDR3 DNA: TGTGCCAGCAGTGACCCCCGGGAACCGAACACTGAAGCTTTCTTT
CDR3 length: 16; D gene: TRBD1; J gene: TRBJ2-1; clone size: -; V gene: TRBV5-4; CDR3 protein: CASTDPRDRSVNEQFF; CDR3 DNA: TGTGCCAGCACCGATCCGAGGGACAGGTCTGTCAATGAGCAGTTCTTC
CDR3 length: 16; D gene: TRBD2; J gene: TRBJ2-3; clone size: -; V gene: TRBV9; CDR3 protein: CASSVGLAGGGDTQYF; CDR3 DNA: TGTGCCAGCAGCGTAGGACTAGCGGGGGGAGGAGATACGCAGTATTTT
CDR3 length: 18; D gene: TRBD1; J gene: TRBJ1-6; clone size: -; V gene: TRBV5-6; CDR3 protein: CASSLEGQHSSYNSPLHF; CDR3 DNA: TGTGCCAGCAGCTTGGAGGGACAGCATAGCTCCTATAATTCACCCCTCCACTTT
CDR3 length: 16; D gene: -; J gene: TRBJ2-2; clone size: -; V gene: TRBV5-1; CDR3 protein: CASSLEGNLGTGELFF; CDR3 DNA: TGCGCCAGCAGCTTGGAGGGGAACCTAGGGACCGGGGAGCTGTTTTTT
CDR3 length: 14; D gene: TRBD1; J gene: TRBJ1-1; clone size: once; V gene: TRBV18; CDR3 protein: CASSPGTVNTEAFF; CDR3 DNA: TGTGCCAGCTCACCAGGGACAGTGAACACTGAAGCTTTCTTT
CDR3 length: 19; D gene: -; J gene: TRBJ2-7; clone size: once; V gene: TRBV7-6; CDR3 protein: CASSNSTSWVRLSKDEQYF; CDR3 DNA: TGTGCCAGCAGCAATTCCACTAGCTGGGTTCGCCTCTCTAAGGACGAGCAGTACTTC
CDR3 length: 14; D gene: TRBD2; J gene: TRBJ2-3; clone size: -; V gene: TRBV13; CDR3 protein: CASSLGTSMDTQYF; CDR3 DNA: TGTGCCAGCAGCTTAGGGACTAGCATGGATACGCAGTATTTT
CDR3 length: 15; D gene: TRBD2; J gene: TRBJ2-1; clone size: -; V gene: TRBV6-1; CDR3 protein: CASSPFGGALDEQFF; CDR3 DNA: TGTGCCAGCAGCCCTTTCGGGGGGGCCTTGGATGAGCAGTTCTTC
CDR3 length: 16; D gene: -; J gene: TRBJ2-1; clone size: -; V gene: TRBV6-6; CDR3 protein: CASTYGSGLEGYEQFF; CDR3 DNA: TGTGCCAGCACCTACGGCTCAGGTCTAGAGGGTTATGAGCAGTTCTTC
CDR3 length: 13; D gene: TRBD1; J gene: TRBJ1-2; clone size: -; V gene: TRBV2; CDR3 protein: CASSEGTGGGYTF; CDR3 DNA: TGTGCCAGCAGCGAGGGGACAGGGGGAGGCTACACCTTC
CDR3 length: 18; D gene: TRBD2; J gene: TRBJ2-5; clone size: -; V gene: TRBV7-2; CDR3 protein: CASSRTGTSGGEEETQYF; CDR3 DNA: TGTGCCAGCAGCCGAACCGGGACTAGCGGGGGGGAGGAAGAGACCCAGTACTTC
CDR3 length: 12; D gene: -; J gene: TRBJ2-1; clone size: -; V gene: TRBV6-4; CDR3 protein: CASSVFGTGSFF; CDR3 DNA: -
CDR3 length: 15; D gene: TRBD2; J gene: TRBJ2-1; clone size: -; V gene: TRBV6-1; CDR3 protein: CASRRTSGEYNEQFF; CDR3 DNA: TGTGCCAGCAGGAGGACTAGCGGGGAGTACAATGAGCAGTTCTTC
CDR3 length: 16; D gene: -; J gene: TRBJ1-5; clone size: -; V gene: TRBV5-6; CDR3 protein: CASSRLGGPSNQPQHF; CDR3 DNA: TGTGCCAGCAGCCGCTTAGGTGGGCCTAGCAATCAGCCCCAGCATTTT
CDR3 length: 11; D gene: -; J gene: TRBJ2-3; clone size: -; V gene: TRBV12-5; CDR3 protein: CASGSGDTQYF; CDR3 DNA: TGTGCTAGTGGTTCGGGGGATACGCAGTATTTT
CDR3 length: 14; D gene: -; J gene: TRBJ2-7; clone size: once; V gene: TRBV7-3; CDR3 protein: CASSLSGFSYEQYF; CDR3 DNA: TGTGCCAGCAGCCTTAGCGGATTCTCCTACGAGCAGTACTTC
CDR3 length: 14; D gene: -; J gene: TRBJ2-4; clone size: -; V gene: TRBV14; CDR3 protein: CASSLTGAKNIQYF; CDR3 DNA: TGTGCCAGCAGCCTTACAGGGGCCAAAAACATTCAGTACTTC
CDR3 length: 12; D gene: -; J gene: TRBJ1-2; clone size: -; V gene: TRBV29-1; CDR3 protein: CSVMTVSDGYTF; CDR3 DNA: TGCAGCGTTATGACAGTGTCAGATGGCTACACCTTC